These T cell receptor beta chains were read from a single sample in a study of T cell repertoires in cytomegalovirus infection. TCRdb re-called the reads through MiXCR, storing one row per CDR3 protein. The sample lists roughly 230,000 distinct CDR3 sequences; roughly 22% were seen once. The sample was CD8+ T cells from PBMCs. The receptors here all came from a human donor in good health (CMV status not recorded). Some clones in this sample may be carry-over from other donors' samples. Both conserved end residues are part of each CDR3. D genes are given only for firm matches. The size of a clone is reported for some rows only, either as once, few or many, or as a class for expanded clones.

CDR3nt: TGTGCCATCAGGACTCTAGCGGGGGGGACCCTGAACACCGGGGAGCTGTTTTTT
CDR3aa: CAIRTLAGGTLNTGELFF
j_gene: TRBJ2-2
v_gene: TRBV10-3
d_gene: TRBD2
abundance: many

CDR3nt: TGTGCCAGCAGTCCCAAGACAGCAGAAGCTTTCTTT
CDR3aa: CASSPKTAEAFF
j_gene: TRBJ1-1
v_gene: TRBV12-3/TRBV12-4
d_gene: NA
abundance: NA

CDR3nt: TGTGCCACCAGTGATTTGGGGGAAGATACGCAGTATTTT
CDR3aa: CATSDLGEDTQYF
j_gene: TRBJ2-3
v_gene: TRBV24-1
d_gene: NA
abundance: few

CDR3nt: TGTGCCAGCAGCCCCGGGGGAGGTAGCCAAGCTTTCTTT
CDR3aa: CASSPGGGSQAFF
j_gene: TRBJ1-1
v_gene: TRBV7-9
d_gene: NA
abundance: NA

CDR3nt: TGTGCCAGCAGCCAGCCAGGTGAGCAGTTCTTC
CDR3aa: CASSQPGEQFF
j_gene: TRBJ2-1
v_gene: TRBV7-2
d_gene: NA
abundance: many

CDR3nt: TGCAGTGCTAGAGCTACAGGGTTAGATGAAAAACTGTTTTTT
CDR3aa: CSARATGLDEKLFF
j_gene: TRBJ1-4
v_gene: TRBV20-1
d_gene: NA
abundance: few

CDR3nt: TGCAGTGCTAGAGATCGGACTAGCGGCAAAAACATTCAGTACTTC
CDR3aa: CSARDRTSGKNIQYF
j_gene: TRBJ2-4
v_gene: TRBV20-1
d_gene: TRBD2
abundance: few

CDR3nt: TGTGCCATCAGTCCTGCCGAGGGGAGCTCTGGGGCCAACGTCCTGACTTTC
CDR3aa: CAISPAEGSSGANVLTF
j_gene: TRBJ2-6
v_gene: TRBV10-3
d_gene: NA
abundance: many

CDR3nt: TGTGCCAGCAGTTATTTTGAGCCGGTGGGTAATGAGCAGTTCTTC
CDR3aa: CASSYFEPVGNEQFF
j_gene: TRBJ2-1
v_gene: TRBV6-5
d_gene: NA
abundance: few

CDR3nt: TGCGCCAGCAGCCAAGTTCCTAGCGGGGGCTCCTACGAGCAGTACTTC
CDR3aa: CASSQVPSGGSYEQYF
j_gene: TRBJ2-7
v_gene: TRBV4-1
d_gene: TRBD2
abundance: NA

CDR3nt: TGTGCCAGCAGCCAAGAGAACCCGGCGAACACTGAAGCTTTCTTT
CDR3aa: CASSQENPANTEAFF
j_gene: TRBJ1-1
v_gene: TRBV5-4
d_gene: NA
abundance: few

CDR3nt: NA
CDR3aa: CASSTSGQSSYEQYF
j_gene: TRBJ2-7
v_gene: TRBV2
d_gene: NA
abundance: NA

CDR3nt: TGTGCCAGCACCACCCTAAGGGGGGCAGATACGCAGTATTTT
CDR3aa: CASTTLRGADTQYF
j_gene: TRBJ2-3
v_gene: TRBV7-9
d_gene: NA
abundance: NA

CDR3nt: TGTGCCACCCAAGGCCGGGACAGGATATCCTACGAGCAGTACTTC
CDR3aa: CATQGRDRISYEQYF
j_gene: TRBJ2-7
v_gene: TRBV7-9
d_gene: TRBD1
abundance: many

CDR3nt: TGTGCCAGCAGCCAAGGGGGGACCACTGAAGCTTTCTTT
CDR3aa: CASSQGGTTEAFF
j_gene: TRBJ1-1
v_gene: TRBV4-2
d_gene: NA
abundance: few

CDR3nt: TGTGCCAGCAGCCCTCGACAGGGGGCTTCATCAGAGACCCAGTACTTC
CDR3aa: CASSPRQGASSETQYF
j_gene: TRBJ2-5
v_gene: TRBV7-9
d_gene: TRBD1
abundance: few

CDR3nt: TGTGCCAGCAGCCCCTGGGGACAGGGGAACAATGAGCAGTTCTTC
CDR3aa: CASSPWGQGNNEQFF
j_gene: TRBJ2-1
v_gene: TRBV11-2
d_gene: TRBD1
abundance: NA

CDR3nt: TGCAGTGCTAGAGATCAGGGGCGCAGGGCGCGTGGCACAGATACGCAGTATTTT
CDR3aa: CSARDQGRRARGTDTQYF
j_gene: TRBJ2-3
v_gene: TRBV20-1
d_gene: NA
abundance: NA

CDR3nt: TGTGCCAGCAGCTTAAAAACACAGGGGAACACCGGGGAGCTGTTTTTT
CDR3aa: CASSLKTQGNTGELFF
j_gene: TRBJ2-2
v_gene: TRBV7-8
d_gene: NA
abundance: many